This T cell receptor beta chain was captured by sequencing in a study of blood T cell repertoires in COVID-19. Study context: Researchers got acute and convalescent COVID-19 samples from the United States, Italy and Spain.

Per the original methods: Reference gene primers were amplified, and this amplification served to estimate nucleated cell counts. Libraries were prepared by immunoSEQ multiplex PCR; TCRdb keeps only in-frame clonotypes and omits some of them. V and J calls and clone size are those listed in that table; D and trimming were worked out from the DNA. The table lists over 250,000 clones, roughly 86% of them singletons. Per the germline V gene, CDR1 is SGHDT and CDR2 is YYEEEE. The V end lost 1 base, the J end lost 4 bases, and 12 bases lay between the germline ends. The CDR3 loop spans 14 amino acids. Sequenced material: peripheral blood. This TCR derives from a woman aged 50 to 60 with acute or convalescent COVID-19. V usage is TRBV5-6 and J usage is TRBJ2-7; D is possibly TRBD2 (6 bases). CDR3 in amino acids: CASSLWGSGYEQYF. CDR3 nucleotide sequence: TGTGCCAGCAGCTTGTGGGGGAGCGGGTACGAGCAGTACTTC. The full variable domain, in which reference TRBV5-6 and TRBJ2-7 provide the parts outside the CDR3, is DAGVTQSPTHLIKTRGQQVTLRCSPKSGHDTVSWYQQALGQGPQFIFQYYEEEERQRGNFPDRFSGHQFPNYSSELNVNALLLGDSALYLCASSLWGSGYEQYFGPGTRLTVT.